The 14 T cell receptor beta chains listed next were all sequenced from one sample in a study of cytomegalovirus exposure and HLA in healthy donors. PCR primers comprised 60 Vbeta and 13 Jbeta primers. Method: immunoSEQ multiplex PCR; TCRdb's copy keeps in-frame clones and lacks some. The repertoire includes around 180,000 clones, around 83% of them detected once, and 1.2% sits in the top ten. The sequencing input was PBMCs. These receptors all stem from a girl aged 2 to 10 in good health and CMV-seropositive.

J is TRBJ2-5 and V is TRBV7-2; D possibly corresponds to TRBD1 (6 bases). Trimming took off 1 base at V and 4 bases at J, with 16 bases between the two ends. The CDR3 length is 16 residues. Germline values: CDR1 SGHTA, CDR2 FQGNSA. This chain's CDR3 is CASSLGGTGPRETQYF. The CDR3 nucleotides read TGTGCCAGCAGCTTAGGGGGAACAGGGCCTCGAGAGACCCAGTACTTC.

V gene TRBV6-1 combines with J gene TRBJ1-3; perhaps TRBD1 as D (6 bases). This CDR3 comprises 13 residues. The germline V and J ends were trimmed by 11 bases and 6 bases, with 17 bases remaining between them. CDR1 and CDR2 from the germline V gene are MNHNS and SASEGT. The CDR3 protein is CAAAFSGQNTIYF. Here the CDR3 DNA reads TGTGCCGCAGCTTTCTCGGGACAAAACACCATATATTTT.

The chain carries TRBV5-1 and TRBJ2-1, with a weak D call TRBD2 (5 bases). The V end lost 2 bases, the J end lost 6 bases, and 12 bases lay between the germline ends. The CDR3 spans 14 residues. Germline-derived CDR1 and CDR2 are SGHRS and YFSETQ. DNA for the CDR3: TGCGCCAGCAGCTTTTCCGGGATGGGCAATGAGCAGTTCTTC. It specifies CASSFSGMGNEQFF. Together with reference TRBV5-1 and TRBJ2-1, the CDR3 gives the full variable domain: KAGVTQTPRYLIKTRGQQVTLSCSPISGHRSVSWYQQTPGQGLQFLFEYFSETQRNKGNFPGRFSGRQFSNSRSEMNVSTLELGDSALYLCASSFSGMGNEQFFGPGTRLTVL.

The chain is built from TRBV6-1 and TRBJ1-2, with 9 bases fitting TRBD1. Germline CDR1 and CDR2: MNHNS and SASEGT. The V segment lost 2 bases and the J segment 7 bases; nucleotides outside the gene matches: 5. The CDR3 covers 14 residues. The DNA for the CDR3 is TGTGCCAGCAGTGAAACGGGACAGGGCTCTGGCTACACCTTC. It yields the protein CASSETGQGSGYTF.

CDR3: CAISDSQGTEYGYTF. The CDR3 nucleotides are TGTGCCATCAGTGATTCTCAGGGCACGGAATATGGCTACACCTTC. The chain carries TRBV10-3 and TRBJ1-2, with D possibly matching TRBD1 (5 bases). Germline lookup yields CDR1 ENHRY and CDR2 SYGVKD. The V end lost 3 bases, the J end lost 5 bases, and 16 bases lay between the germline ends. This CDR3 comprises 15 residues.

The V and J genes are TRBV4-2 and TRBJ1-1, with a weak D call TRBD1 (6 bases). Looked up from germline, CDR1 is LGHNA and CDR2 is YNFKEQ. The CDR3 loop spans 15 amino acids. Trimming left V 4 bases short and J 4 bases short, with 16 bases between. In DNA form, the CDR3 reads TGTGCCAGCAGCCCAACCGGGGGCGGGAGCACTGAAGCTTTCTTT. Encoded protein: CASSPTGGGSTEAFF.

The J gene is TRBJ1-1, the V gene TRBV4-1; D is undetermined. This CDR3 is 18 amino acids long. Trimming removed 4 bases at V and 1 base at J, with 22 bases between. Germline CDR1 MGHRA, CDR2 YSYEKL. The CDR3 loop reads CASSPHQAVMERNTEAFF. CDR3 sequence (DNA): TGCGCCAGCAGCCCTCATCAGGCTGTGATGGAAAGGAACACTGAAGCTTTCTTT.

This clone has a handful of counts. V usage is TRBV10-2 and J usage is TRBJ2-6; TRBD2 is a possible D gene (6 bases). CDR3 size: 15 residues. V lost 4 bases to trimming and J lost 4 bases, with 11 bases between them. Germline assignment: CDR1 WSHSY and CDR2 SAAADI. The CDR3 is CASSVGGSGANVLTF. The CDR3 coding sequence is TGCGCCAGCAGTGTGGGGGGATCCGGGGCCAACGTCCTGACTTTC.

The CDR3 loop reads CATSRRRSSDEQFF. The DNA for the CDR3 is TGTGCCACCAGCAGACGACGATCTAGCGATGAGCAGTTCTTC. The rearrangement links TRBV15 to TRBJ2-1, with D possibly matching TRBD2 (6 bases). The V end was cut by 2 bases, the J end by 8 bases, with 13 bases between. Germline CDR1 reads LNHNV; CDR2 reads YYDKDF (reference sequence). The CDR3 runs to 14 residues. The full variable domain, in which reference TRBV15 and TRBJ2-1 provide the parts outside the CDR3, is DAMVIQNPRYQVTQFGKPVTLSCSQTLNHNVMYWYQQKSSQAPKLLFHYYDKDFNNEADTPDNFQSRRPNTSFCFLDIRSPGLGDTAMYLCATSRRRSSDEQFFGPGTRLTVL.

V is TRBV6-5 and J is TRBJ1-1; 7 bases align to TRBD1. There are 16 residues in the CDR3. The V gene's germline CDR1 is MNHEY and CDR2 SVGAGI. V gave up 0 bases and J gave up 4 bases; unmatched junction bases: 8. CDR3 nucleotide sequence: TGTGCCAGCAGTTACTCGACAGGGACAGCGAGCACTGAAGCTTTCTTT. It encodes CASSYSTGTASTEAFF.

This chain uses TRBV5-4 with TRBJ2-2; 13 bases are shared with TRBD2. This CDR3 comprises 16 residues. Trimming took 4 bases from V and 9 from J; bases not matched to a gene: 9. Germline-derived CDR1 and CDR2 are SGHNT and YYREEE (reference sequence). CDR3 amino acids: CASSLGLAGASRELFF. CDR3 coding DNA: TGTGCCAGCAGCCTCGGACTAGCGGGGGCCTCCCGGGAGCTGTTTTTT.

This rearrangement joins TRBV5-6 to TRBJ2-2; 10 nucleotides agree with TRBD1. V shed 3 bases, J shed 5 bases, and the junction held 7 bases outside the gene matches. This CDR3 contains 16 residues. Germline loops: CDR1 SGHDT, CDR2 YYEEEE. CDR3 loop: CASSYRDRGRTGELFF. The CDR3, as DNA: TGTGCCAGCAGCTACCGGGACAGGGGACGAACCGGGGAGCTGTTTTTT.

This CDR3 reads CASSSGTGGYEQYF. CDR3 DNA: TGTGCCAGCAGCTCCGGGACAGGGGGCTACGAGCAGTACTTC. The V gene is TRBV21-1, the J gene TRBJ2-7; the DNA was not used to check the table's D call, TRBD1. TRBV21-1 is a pseudogene locus. This CDR3 has 14 residues.

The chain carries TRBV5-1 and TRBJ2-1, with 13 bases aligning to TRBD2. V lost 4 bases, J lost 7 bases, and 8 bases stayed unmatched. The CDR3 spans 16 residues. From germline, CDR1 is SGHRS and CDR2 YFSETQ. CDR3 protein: CASSSGGLAGKNEQFF. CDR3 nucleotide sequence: TGCGCCAGCAGCAGCGGGGGACTAGCGGGAAAGAATGAGCAGTTCTTC. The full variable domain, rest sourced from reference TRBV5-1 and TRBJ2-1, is KAGVTQTPRYLIKTRGQQVTLSCSPISGHRSVSWYQQTPGQGLQFLFEYFSETQRNKGNFPGRFSGRQFSNSRSEMNVSTLELGDSALYLCASSSGGLAGKNEQFFGPGTRLTVL.